This TCR beta chain was identified in a study of regulatory T cells in long-lasting Graves disease. Whole-study findings and limits: Whereas new patients shared 870 or so public clonotypes, persistent patients shared more, at a few thousand.

This sample's time point: persistent/refractory GD, antithyroid drugs over 5 years with positive TRAb. The TCR library was made from RNA extracted from PBMCs. This CDR3 spans 15 amino acids. V was shortened by 5 bases and J by 4 bases, with 14 bases between the two germline ends. Germline lookup yields CDR1 SGHNT and CDR2 YENEEA. Through Arm-PCR of CDR3 regions and iRepertoire HTBI primers, TCR beta libraries were built. Authors' analysis steps: Taken together, the samples had 55 to 70 TRBV and 14 TRBJ segments identified. TCRdb called the multiplex PCR reads again in MiXCR, with one record for every CDR3 protein. Here the V and J calls rest on TCRdb's processing, not on the authors' analysis. The profile covers fewer than 450,000 distinct CDR3 sequences, with 23% appearing a single time and about a quarter taken by the ten largest. A word on this clonotype: The antigen remains unidentified.

The source material was peripheral blood mononuclear cells (PBMCs), sampled when the disease was refractory, from a patient treated with antithyroid drugs. The V and J genes are TRBV11-3 and TRBJ2-2; D call uncertain. The origin of this receptor is a female donor with Graves disease. This chain's CDR3 is CASSPTHKGTGELFF. In DNA form, the CDR3 reads TGTGCCAGCAGCCCGACTCACAAGGGCACCGGGGAGCTGTTTTTT.